This is a list of T cell receptor beta chains from one sample in a study of shared clonotypes between healthy human individuals. Generated by immunoSEQ multiplex PCR, the TCRdb table keeps only in-frame clones and is missing some. The sample has around 2.1 million clones, more than 85% seen once; the top ten hold more than 1.5%. The sample consisted of naive CD8+ T cells from PBMCs. All receptors come from a man between 18 and 35 years old in good health. Some clones in this sample may be carry-over from other donors' samples. Both conserved end residues are part of each CDR3. Fields, in order: J gene, V gene, D gene, CDR3 DNA, CDR3 protein. A D gene is named only where the DNA matches it firmly.

TRBJ1-5 | TRBV6-1 | - | TGTGCCAGCAGTGAGAAGTGGCCGCGGACTAATCAGCCCCAGCATTTT | CASSEKWPRTNQPQHF
TRBJ2-5 | TRBV5-3 | - | TGTGCCAGAAGCTTGGGCGGGACCGAAGAGACCCAGTACTTC | CARSLGGTEETQYF
TRBJ1-1 | TRBV19 | - | TGTGCCAGTAGTAGGAGAGGGGCGGTGAACACTGAAGCTTTCTTT | CASSRRGAVNTEAFF
TRBJ2-7 | TRBV6-1 | - | TGTGCCAGCAGTGAGTTTGGTGGGACCTACGAGCAGTACTTC | CASSEFGGTYEQYF
TRBJ2-1 | TRBV7-8 | - | TGTGCCAGCAGCCCCCTGGTGGAGTCCTACAATGAGCAGTTCTTC | CASSPLVESYNEQFF
TRBJ1-5 | TRBV15 | TRBD1 | TGTGCCACCCGGGACAGTAGCAATCAGCCCCAGCATTTT | CATRDSSNQPQHF
TRBJ2-3 | TRBV27 | - | TGTGCCAGCTCCTTTGCGCAGACTAGCACAGATACGCAGTATTTT | CASSFAQTSTDTQYF
TRBJ1-2 | TRBV5-8 | - | TGTGCCAGCAGCCCTCAACGTGAAATGAATGGCTACACCTTC | CASSPQREMNGYTF
TRBJ2-4 | TRBV19 | TRBD1 | TGTGCCAGTAGTATAGATGTTCCGGGACAGGGTGCCAAAAACATTCAGTACTTC | CASSIDVPGQGAKNIQYF
TRBJ1-1 | TRBV9 | - | TGTGCCAGCAGCGACCACCCCGTCGGGGGAGCTGAAGCTTTCTTT | CASSDHPVGGAEAFF
TRBJ2-1 | TRBV7-9 | - | TGTGCCAGCAGCTTATATCGCGGAGCATTAGGCTACAATGAGCAGTTCTTC | CASSLYRGALGYNEQFF
TRBJ2-7 | TRBV5-4 | TRBD1 | TGTGCCAGCAGGAACGCCGGGACAGGGGGCGGCGAGCAGTACTTC | CASRNAGTGGGEQYF
TRBJ2-1 | TRBV27 | TRBD2 | TGTGCCAGCAGTTTATCGAGCGGGAGTTTGAATGAGCAGTTCTTC | CASSLSSGSLNEQFF
TRBJ2-1 | TRBV4-1 | - | TGCGCCAGCAGCCAAGATATAGCGTACTCCTACAATGAGCAGTTCTTC | CASSQDIAYSYNEQFF